This TCR beta chain was captured by sequencing in a study of shared clonotypes between healthy human individuals. Study-wide points: Few donors restricted represented genetic and exposure-history diversity. Researchers sampled only blood; tissue repertoires likely differ.

With 1 base clipped from V and 5 bases from J, the junction kept 8 bases outside the gene matches. This CDR3 region has 16 residues. CDR1 and CDR2 (germline): LNHNV, YYDKDF (reference sequence). This clone was detected only once. Its cognate antigen is unknown. TCRdb's copy holds only in-frame clones and misses some; the assay was immunoSEQ multiplex PCR. The sample includes over 400,000 clones, about 72% of them seen just once. Material for sequencing was PBMCs. The TCR was taken from a woman between 40 and 55 years old in good health. Some clones in this sample may be carry-over from other donors' samples. The chain combines TRBV15 with TRBJ2-1; 7 nucleotides agree with TRBD1. The CDR3 nucleotides read TGTGCCACCAGCAGAGGAATCGACAGGGTGAACAATGAGCAGTTCTTC. As protein: CATSRGIDRVNNEQFF.